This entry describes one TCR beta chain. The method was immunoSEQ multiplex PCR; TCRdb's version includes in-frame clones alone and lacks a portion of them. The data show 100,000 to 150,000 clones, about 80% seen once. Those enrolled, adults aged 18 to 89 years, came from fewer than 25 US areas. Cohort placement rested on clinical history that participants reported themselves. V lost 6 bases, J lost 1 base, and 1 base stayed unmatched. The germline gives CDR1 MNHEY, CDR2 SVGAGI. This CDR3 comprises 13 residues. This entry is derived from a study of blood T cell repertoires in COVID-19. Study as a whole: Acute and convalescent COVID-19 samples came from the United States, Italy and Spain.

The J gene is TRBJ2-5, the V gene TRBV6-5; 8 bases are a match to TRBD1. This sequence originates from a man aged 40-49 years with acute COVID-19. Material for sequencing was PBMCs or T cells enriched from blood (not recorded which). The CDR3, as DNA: TGTGCCAGCAGGGGACAGGCCCAAGAGACCCAGTACTTC. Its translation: CASRGQAQETQYF.